The next 18 T cell receptor beta chains were all read from a single sample in a study of T cell changes during pregnancy in multiple sclerosis. Using immunoSEQ multiplex PCR, the repertoire was profiled, and TCRdb retains in-frame clones only, with some absent. The table has over 25,000 clones, 91% seen once. The sample consisted of CD8+ T cells from peripheral blood mononuclear cells, taken in the second trimester of pregnancy. These receptors all come from a female donor in good health, enrolled as a control in a pregnancy study.

The CDR3 here is CASISPGGEYEQYF. The CDR3 DNA follows: TGTGCCAGCATCTCTCCAGGGGGCGAGTACGAGCAGTACTTC. V is TRBV2 and J is TRBJ2-7, with 8 bases matching TRBD1. Per germline, CDR1 SNHLY and CDR2 FYNNEI. This CDR3 comprises 14 residues. Trimming at V came to 7 bases and at J to 4 bases, leaving 9 bases not matched to a gene.

This sequence joins TRBV7-8 and TRBJ2-7; D unresolved. Trimming removed 5 bases from V and 0 bases from J, with 17 bases in between. The CDR3 is 16 amino acids. Germline V gene lookup returns CDR1 SGHVS and CDR2 FQNEAQ. The DNA for the CDR3 is TGTGCCAGCAGCCCCGGCCAACAGAGAACCTCCTACGAGCAGTACTTC. Its translation: CASSPGQQRTSYEQYF.

The chain is built from TRBV2 and TRBJ2-1, with unresolved D. Germline V gene lookup returns CDR1 SNHLY and CDR2 FYNNEI. This CDR3 is 10 amino acids long. V dropped 9 bases and J dropped 6 bases, with 6 bases sitting between them. The DNA of the CDR3 is TGTGCCAGTAGAGGCAATGAGCAGTTCTTC. Translation: CASRGNEQFF.

The rearrangement joins TRBV7-9 to TRBJ2-5, with 11 positions matching TRBD2. The CDR3 loop spans 17 amino acids. Germline V gene sequence: CDR1 SEHNR, CDR2 FQNEAQ (reference sequence). Germline trimming cut 0 bases from V and 2 bases from J; bases unmatched to any gene: 5. For the CDR3, the DNA is TGTGCCAGCAGCTTAGCGGCGACTAGCGGGGCACAAGAGACCCAGTACTTC. Amino acid sequence: CASSLAATSGAQETQYF.

The chain links TRBV6-1 to TRBJ1-2, with D uncertain. The CDR3 totals 16 residues. V lost 2 bases, J lost 7 bases, and 20 bases lay in between. The germline V gene encodes CDR1 MNHNS and CDR2 SASEGT. The CDR3 DNA reads TGTGCCAGCAGTGAACCTATCCCGCCGCCAATTGGTGGCTACACCTTC. Amino acids: CASSEPIPPPIGGYTF.

This clone was picked up one time. The rearrangement joins TRBV27 to TRBJ2-7; 10 nucleotides line up with TRBD1. This CDR3 comprises 13 residues. V was pared by 6 bases and J by 7 bases, with 6 bases of the junction left unmatched. CDR1 is MNHEY and CDR2 is SMNVEV in the germline V gene (reference sequence). CDR3 residues: CASSDRGPLEQYF. The CDR3 region has the DNA TGTGCCAGCAGCGACAGGGGGCCTCTAGAGCAGTACTTC.

This rearrangement joins TRBV27 to TRBJ1-1, with 8 bases that match TRBD1. The CDR3 loop spans 13 amino acids. Germline CDR1 MNHEY, CDR2 SMNVEV (reference sequence). V lost 5 bases to trimming and J lost 3 bases; unmatched junction nucleotides: 2. This CDR3 is CASSGQGDTEAFF. DNA for the CDR3: TGTGCCAGCAGTGGACAGGGTGACACTGAAGCTTTCTTT.

The V gene is TRBV19, the J gene TRBJ1-5; a possible D gene is TRBD1 (5 bases). The ends were cut back, 3 bases at V and 3 bases at J, with 9 bases in the middle. Germline values: CDR1 LNHDA, CDR2 SQIVND (reference sequence). CDR3 length: 14 amino acids. This CDR3 reads CASSIREYNQPQHF. CDR3 DNA: TGTGCCAGTAGTATCAGGGAATACAATCAGCCCCAGCATTTT.

The V and J genes are TRBV2 and TRBJ1-6; D gene ambiguous. Trimming stripped 3 bases from V and 7 bases from J, with 16 bases between. Germline CDR1 SNHLY, CDR2 FYNNEI. This CDR3 has 16 residues. CDR3 residues: CASSDGGPSRNSPLHF. In DNA, the CDR3 is TGTGCCAGCAGTGATGGTGGCCCCTCGCGGAATTCACCCCTCCACTTT.

V and J are TRBV6-4 and TRBJ2-1; a weak D match, TRBD1 (5 bases). Deletions cut 6 bases from V and 4 bases from J, with 10 bases between. The germline gives CDR1 MRHNA, CDR2 SNTAGT. The CDR3 runs 13 residues. The CDR3 region is CASSVDSYNEQFF. DNA of the CDR3: TGTGCCAGCAGCGTCGACAGTTACAATGAGCAGTTCTTC.

The chain joins TRBV29-1 to TRBJ2-2; 8 positions agree with TRBD1. Germline V gene data show CDR1 as SQVTM and CDR2 as ANQGSEA. J was trimmed by 4 bases and V by 6 bases; bases with no gene match: 10. The CDR3 runs to 15 residues. Written as DNA, the CDR3 is TGCAGCGTCTCGACGGGACAGGATCCCACCGGGGAGCTGTTTTTT. As protein: CSVSTGQDPTGELFF.

This clone was detected only once. V is TRBV4-1 and J is TRBJ2-7, with D maybe TRBD2 (5 bases). Germline assignment: CDR1 MGHRA and CDR2 YSYEKL. This CDR3 has 16 amino acids. The V and J ends lost 4 bases and 9 bases respectively, with 25 bases between them. Here the CDR3 DNA reads TGCGCCAGCAGCCCCCCAGCCACCAGTCCTACGAGCGGGCAGTACTTC. Translation: CASSPPATSPTSGQYF.

CDR3 nucleotides: TGTGCCAGCAGCTCGCAGGGGGCAGGAGAGACCCAGTACTTC. It codes for CASSSQGAGETQYF. V usage is TRBV7-8 and J usage is TRBJ2-5, with 8 nucleotides matching TRBD1. In germline, CDR1 is SGHVS, CDR2 FQNEAQ. V lost 4 bases, J lost 4 bases, and 5 bases stayed unmatched. The CDR3 is 14 amino acids.

The chain uses TRBV27 and TRBJ2-2; a possible D gene is TRBD2 (6 bases). The CDR3 covers 15 residues. Trimming removed 6 bases at V and 7 bases at J, with 18 bases between. The V gene's germline CDR1 is MNHEY and CDR2 SMNVEV (reference sequence). The CDR3 loop reads CASSPAEGIIGELFF. The CDR3 nucleotides are TGTGCCAGCAGCCCGGCGGAGGGAATCATCGGGGAGCTGTTTTTT.

The rearrangement links TRBV2 to TRBJ2-7; TRBD1 matches 11 bases. In germline, CDR1 is SNHLY, CDR2 FYNNEI. This CDR3 is 16 amino acids long. V trimming: 7 bases; J trimming: 2 bases; junction bases outside the gene matches: 10. CDR3 protein: CASTPRGTGGAYEQYF. The DNA for the CDR3 is TGTGCCAGCACCCCCCGGGGGACAGGGGGGGCCTACGAGCAGTACTTC.

The V and J genes are TRBV9 and TRBJ2-2; 12 bases are a match to TRBD2. Germline values: CDR1 SGDLS, CDR2 YYNGEE. Trimming removed 3 bases from V and 5 bases from J; junction bases left unmatched: 2. There are 15 residues in the CDR3. CDR3 DNA sequence: TGTGCCAGCAGCGACACTAGCGGGGGGACCGGGGAGCTGTTTTTT. This sequence encodes CASSDTSGGTGELFF.

The gene calls are TRBV4-1 and TRBJ1-1; D might be TRBD1 (5 bases). The germline gives CDR1 MGHRA, CDR2 YSYEKL. Trimming removed 3 bases from V and 4 bases from J, with 15 bases in between. The CDR3 is 15 amino acids. CDR3 region: CASSHPALGGTEAFF. The DNA for the CDR3 is TGCGCCAGCAGCCACCCCGCCCTGGGGGGCACTGAAGCTTTCTTT.

The chain uses TRBV11-1 and TRBJ2-5; 7 bases align to TRBD1. The J segment lost 3 bases and the V segment lost 2 bases, leaving 3 bases of the junction unmatched. CDR1 and CDR2 from the germline V gene are SGHAT and FQDESV (reference sequence). This CDR3 has 14 residues. The DNA of the CDR3 is TGTGCCAGCAGCTTAAACAGGGGAGAAGAGACCCAGTACTTC. Residues: CASSLNRGEETQYF.